This T cell receptor beta chain comes out of a study of neurological immune-mediated disorders. Study-level points and caveats: HTLV-1-associated myelopathy ranked highest for TCR clonal expansion and multiple sclerosis lowest, beneath healthy controls.

Synthesis of cDNA was accomplished via 5'RACE employing 10-nucleotide random UMIs. Each CDR3 protein gets one entry after TCRdb re-called the 5' RACE reads with MiXCR. The repertoire has 77,000 or so distinct CDR3 sequences, approximately 9.4% of them found once; the top ten carry 1.5% to 2%. This clonotype came up many times. Antigen specificity is unknown. Germline CDR1 and CDR2: MDHEN and SYDVKM. The V segment lost 10 bases and the J segment 0 bases; nucleotides outside the gene matches: 9. The CDR3 runs to 15 residues. The source material was PBMCs. The gene calls are TRBV28 and TRBJ2-7; 10 bases are a match to TRBD2. The TCR was taken from a man in his forties or fifties in good health. The CDR3 DNA reads as TGTGCCACTTTTTCTAGCGGGAGTATCTCCTACGAGCAGTACTTC. Its translation is CATFSSGSISYEQYF.